This is a list of T cell receptor beta chains from one sample in a study of blood T cell repertoires in COVID-19. TCRdb keeps only in-frame clones here, not all; method: immunoSEQ multiplex PCR. The repertoire includes a few hundred thousand clones, roughly 80% of them detected once, and under 5% sits in the top ten. Sequencing used peripheral blood. Every receptor here comes from a man aged 55 to 70 with acute or convalescent COVID-19. CDR3s include the opening cysteine and the closing phenylalanine or tryptophan.

>TRBJ1-2|TRBV3-1/TRBV3-2
CASSQSTGYGYTF
>TRBJ2-1|TRBV29-1
CSVDSQGDEQFF
>TRBJ1-1|TRBV5-4
CASSLPRHRETEAFF
>TRBJ2-3|TRBV5-1
CASSGGNPRADTQYF
>TRBJ2-1|TRBV7-3
CASSLSSGTANEQFF
>TRBJ1-3|TRBV3-1/TRBV3-2
CASSQRGSSGNTIYF
>TRBJ1-6|TRBV5-1
CASSGREMENSPLHF
>TRBJ2-7|TRBV4-2
CASSQELAGGDEQYF
>TRBJ2-1|TRBV7-6
CASSLLTSGGANEQFF
>TRBJ2-1|TRBV20-1
CSASQAGRGGSEQFF
>TRBJ2-5|TRBV11-2
CASSQSTARETQYF
>TRBJ1-6|TRBV7-2
CASNWEGTNSPLHF
>TRBJ2-7|TRBV12-5
CASGPRTAATYEQYF
>TRBJ2-7|TRBV5-1
CASSLGHSSGLSYEQYF
>TRBJ2-7|TRBV10-3
CAISASRDEQYF
>TRBJ2-7|TRBV9
CASSIMTGTGGGYEQYF
>TRBJ2-1|TRBV7-2
CASSPIWGPKTDEQFF
>TRBJ2-3|TRBV5-4
CASSYPADTQYF
>TRBJ2-5|TRBV28
CASSLRSGTGFEETQYF
>TRBJ2-7|TRBV3-1/TRBV3-2
CASSQAGTGVYEQYF
>TRBJ2-1|TRBV7-9
CASSLVEREGNEQFF
>TRBJ2-7|TRBV6-2/TRBV6-3
CASSPGTSGTYEQYF
>TRBJ1-1|TRBV18
CASSTYRETEAFF
>TRBJ1-1|TRBV4-1
CASSQETAVMNTEAFF
>TRBJ2-5|TRBV6-5
CASSYSGQGLETQYF
>TRBJ2-1|TRBV27
CASSPRTSGSSDEQFF
>TRBJ2-7|TRBV6-2/TRBV6-3
CASSYSSGAAYEQYF
>TRBJ2-1|TRBV18
CASSPYVAQDSYNEQFF
>TRBJ2-1|TRBV7-9
CASSQQGQRLREQFF
>TRBJ2-7|TRBV18
CASSPPTLVYEQYF
>TRBJ2-5|TRBV5-1
CASSTGTSARETQYF
>TRBJ2-7|TRBV12-3/TRBV12-4
CASSFRGSGVEYF
>TRBJ2-7|TRBV10-3
CAISSGQGTYEQYF
>TRBJ2-7|TRBV7-9
CASSLRQGMVYEQYF
>TRBJ2-7|TRBV29-1
CSVVTVREQYF
>TRBJ1-5|TRBV6-5
CASSLDRNQPQHF
>TRBJ2-1|TRBV4-3
CASSPLALYNEQFF
>TRBJ2-2|TRBV15
CATSRDQPAPTGELFF
>TRBJ2-2|TRBV9
CASSLRQGATGELFF
>TRBJ2-1|TRBV18
CASSPGAGGTTYNEQFF
>TRBJ2-1|TRBV5-1
CASSPYNPGGTGQFF
>TRBJ1-5|TRBV29-1
CSVADRGASQPQHF
>TRBJ2-1|TRBV27
CASSSTGGRNEQFF
>TRBJ2-5|TRBV21-1
CASSRLPGLETQYF
>TRBJ1-2|TRBV30
CAWSRRQGYTF